These 20 T cell receptor beta chains were sequenced from one sample in a study of regulatory T cells in long-lasting Graves disease. Described time point: newly diagnosed GD, antithyroid drugs for less than 3 months. The TCR library used RNA extracted from PBMCs. Through Arm-PCR of CDR3 regions and iRepertoire HTBI primers, TCR beta libraries were built. TCRdb re-called the multiplex PCR reads with MiXCR, one entry per CDR3 protein. Of approximately 540,000 distinct CDR3 sequences in the sample, 9.5% to 15% were seen once. This same sample was also taken into another study, of T cells in Graves' hyperthyroidism and ophthalmopathy.

The specimen comprised peripheral blood mononuclear cells (PBMCs), sampled at new diagnosis, from a patient treated with antithyroid drugs. The receptor set was obtained from a woman in her twenties or thirties with Graves disease.

There are many counts of this clonotype. This chain uses TRBV7-2 with TRBJ2-3, with D maybe TRBD2 (6 bases). This CDR3 has 14 amino acids. Germline CDR1 is SGHTA and CDR2 is FQGNSA. V lost 3 bases, J lost 8 bases, and 15 bases lay in between. The CDR3 is CASSFSSPSVTQYF. DNA of the CDR3: TGTGCCAGCAGCTTTAGCTCGCCTAGCGTTACGCAGTATTTT.

Concerning this clonotype itself: A read error is possible here, since a much larger clone lies one base away. The CDR3 coding sequence is TGTGCCAGCAGCGTAGCCGGTACGATCACAGGTACGCAGTATTTT. It codes for CASSVAGTITGTQYF. This chain uses TRBV12-3 or TRBV12-4 with TRBJ2-3; perhaps TRBD1 as D (5 bases). This CDR3 comprises 15 residues.

This clonotype was counted ten times or more. V usage is TRBV28 and J usage is TRBJ2-3; D unresolved. The CDR3 sequence is 14 residues long. CDR1 and CDR2 from the germline V gene are MDHEN and SYDVKM. V was clipped by 6 bases and J by 2 bases, with 12 bases between them. The CDR3: CASSLLPNTDTQYF. Written as DNA, the CDR3 is TGTGCCAGCAGCTTACTCCCGAACACAGATACGCAGTATTTT.

This clonotype was observed many times. The CDR3 nucleotides read TGTGCCAGTAGTATAGGAGGCGCAGGTCCTGGATCACCCCTCCACTTT. This sequence encodes CASSIGGAGPGSPLHF. The genes are TRBV19 and TRBJ1-6; D gene ambiguous. CDR3 length equals 16 residues. The ends were cut back, 1 base at V and 10 bases at J, with 17 bases in the middle. CDR1 is LNHDA and CDR2 is SQIVND in the germline V gene (reference sequence).

This clonotype appeared a few times. The chain is built from TRBV2 and TRBJ2-5; 14 nucleotides align to TRBD2. V shed 6 bases and J 6 bases; nucleotides not matched to a gene: 12. Germline V gene data show CDR1 as SNHLY and CDR2 as FYNNEI. CDR3 length: 17 residues. CDR3 residues: CASRKTGTSGRRKTQYF. The DNA of the CDR3 is TGTGCCAGCAGGAAAACCGGGACTAGCGGGAGAAGGAAGACCCAGTACTTC.

Concerning this clonotype: Being one base from a much bigger clone, this may be a read error. This chain uses TRBV28 with TRBJ2-1; 7 bases agree with TRBD2. Germline CDR1 and CDR2: MDHEN and SYDVKM. The length of the CDR3 is 14 residues. The V gene end was trimmed by 4 bases and the J gene end by 10 bases; junction bases not matched to a gene: 10. CDR3 bases: TGTGCCAGCAGTTCCGGGGAGGGGAGTCGCGAGCAGTTCTTC. Its protein product is CASSSGEGSREQFF. The full variable domain, completed using reference TRBV28 and TRBJ2-1, is DVKVTQSSRYLVKRTGEKVFLECVQDMDHENMFWYRQDPGLGLRLIYFSYDVKMKEKGDIPEGYSVSREKKERFSLILESASTNQTSMYLCASSSGEGSREQFFGPGTRLTVL.

The table lists this clonotype with many counts. A read error may produce the germline difference seen at one junction end. The chain uses TRBV2 and TRBJ1-2, with D maybe TRBD1 (5 bases). Germline values: CDR1 SNHLY, CDR2 FYNNEI. CDR3 size: 10 residues. CDR3 residues: CASREGAYTF. The CDR3 bases are TGTGCCAGCAGGGAAGGGGCCTACACCTTC.

The table lists this clonotype with a few counts. The chain links TRBV20-1 to TRBJ2-3, with D possibly being TRBD2 (5 bases). The CDR3 spans 14 residues. In germline, CDR1 is DFQATT, CDR2 SNEGSKA (reference sequence). V dropped 5 bases and J dropped 0 bases, with 12 bases sitting between them. The CDR3 region is CSAPPGTSTDTQYF. In DNA, the CDR3 is TGCAGTGCTCCCCCGGGAACTAGCACAGATACGCAGTATTTT.

In this sample, this clonotype turned up many times. The chain is built from TRBV6-1 and TRBJ1-2; 8 bases fit TRBD1. The CDR3 spans 15 residues. Germline CDR1 and CDR2: MNHNS and SASEGT. After removal of 6 bases from V and 4 bases from J, the junction contained 10 bases not matched to a gene. CDR3 DNA: TGTGCCAGCAGCTCCGCCAGCCAGGGGGCCTATGGCTACACCTTC. It codes for CASSSASQGAYGYTF.

This clonotype was observed many times. V gene TRBV6-1 combines with J gene TRBJ1-1; weak D call: TRBD1 (6 bases). V was pared by 4 bases and J by 3 bases, with 9 bases between. The CDR3 contains 13 residues. Germline CDR1 MNHNS, CDR2 SASEGT. The CDR3 sequence: CASSVTGYTEAFF. The CDR3 bases are TGTGCCAGCAGTGTAACAGGGTACACTGAAGCTTTCTTT.

This clonotype showed up just a few times. It differs at one base from a far larger clone, so likely a read error. In DNA, the CDR3 is TGTGCCAACAGCTCCTCCGACCATGAAGCTTTCTTT. This sequence encodes CANSSSDHEAFF. The chain couples TRBV2 to TRBJ1-1; D ambiguous. The CDR3 contains 12 residues. The V and J ends lost 10 bases and 7 bases respectively, with 16 bases between them. Germline V gene sequence: CDR1 SNHLY, CDR2 FYNNEI.

In its sample, this clonotype was seen many times. CDR3 sequence: CASSPSGNTLREQYF. CDR3 coding DNA: TGTGCCAGCTCACCTAGCGGGAATACACTACGCGAGCAGTACTTC. J is TRBJ2-7 and V is TRBV18; 8 bases fit TRBD2. Germline trimming cut 3 bases from V and 6 bases from J; bases unmatched to any gene: 10. The CDR3 extends over 15 amino acids. Germline V gives CDR1 KGHSH, CDR2 LQKENI.

This clonotype was counted ten times or more. The J gene is TRBJ2-1, the V gene TRBV28, with TRBD2 matching 15 bases. In germline, CDR1 is MDHEN, CDR2 SYDVKM. The CDR3 runs 17 residues. The V and J ends lost 5 bases and 8 bases, in that order; junction bases with no gene match: 10. The CDR3 sequence is CASSLGLAGGGVDEQFF. DNA for the CDR3: TGTGCCAGCAGTCTGGGACTAGCGGGAGGAGGCGTGGATGAGCAGTTCTTC. The whole variable domain, remainder taken from reference TRBV28 and TRBJ2-1, is DVKVTQSSRYLVKRTGEKVFLECVQDMDHENMFWYRQDPGLGLRLIYFSYDVKMKEKGDIPEGYSVSREKKERFSLILESASTNQTSMYLCASSLGLAGGGVDEQFFGPGTRLTVL.

This clonotype came up many times. This chain joins TRBV4-1 and TRBJ2-2; D is unresolved. Germline CDR1 reads MGHRA; CDR2 reads YSYEKL. The CDR3 is 11 residues long. Deletions cut 10 bases from V and 5 bases from J, with 8 bases between. Written as DNA, the CDR3 is TGCGCCACCAGTATGACCGGGGAGCTGTTTTTT. This translates into CATSMTGELFF.

This clonotype was picked up many times. The chain links TRBV29-1 to TRBJ2-7; D uncertain. This CDR3 has 12 amino acids. The ends were cut back, 2 bases at V and 0 bases at J, with 5 bases in the middle. Germline V lookup: CDR1 SQVTM, CDR2 ANQGSEA. The CDR3 reads CSVENNSYEQYF. The CDR3 nucleotides are TGCAGCGTTGAAAATAACTCCTACGAGCAGTACTTC.

This clonotype was seen at least ten times. This sequence joins TRBV28 and TRBJ1-2; TRBD1 is a possible D gene (6 bases). The CDR3 has 15 amino acids. Germline V CDR1 and CDR2: MDHEN, SYDVKM. V lost 8 bases and J lost 7, with 23 bases in between. CDR3 DNA: TGTGCCAGCCAATGGGGGGCAGGCCCTACGGTTGGCTACACCTTC. Translating it yields CASQWGAGPTVGYTF.

This clonotype was observed a handful of times. The chain links TRBV9 to TRBJ2-1, with no clear D. The germline V gene encodes CDR1 SGDLS and CDR2 YYNGEE. The CDR3 totals 15 residues. Trimming removed 0 bases at V and 6 bases at J, with 13 bases between. The CDR3 loop is CASSVDLRKVNEQFF. CDR3 nucleotides: TGTGCCAGCAGCGTAGACCTACGAAAGGTCAATGAGCAGTTCTTC.

In regard to this clonotype: A far larger clone lies a single base away; this is likely a read error. The genes are TRBV11-2 and TRBJ2-7, with D hard to call. This CDR3 is 14 amino acids long. Germline V CDR1 and CDR2: SGHAT, FQNNGV. V lost 7 bases and J 7 bases, leaving 20 bases between the germline ends. The CDR3 DNA is TGTGCCAGCATGGGCGTGGCTTCCTACAATGAGCAGTACTTC. It codes for CASMGVASYNEQYF.

This clonotype was seen a handful of times. The V gene is TRBV9, the J gene TRBJ1-1; D unclear. V gave up 0 bases and J gave up 0 bases, with 6 bases separating them. Germline assignment: CDR1 SGDLS and CDR2 YYNGEE. The CDR3 sequence is 14 residues long. CDR3 sequence: CASSVGSVNTEAFF. The CDR3 DNA follows: TGTGCCAGCAGCGTAGGAAGTGTGAACACTGAAGCTTTCTTT.

This clonotype showed up just a few times. The V gene is TRBV7-8, the J gene TRBJ2-1; 7 bases line up with TRBD1. The germline gives CDR1 SGHVS, CDR2 FQNEAQ. V lost 1 base, J lost 0 bases, and 6 bases stayed unmatched. This CDR3 is 17 amino acids long. CDR3 nucleotide sequence: TGTGCCAGCAGCTTAGAGGGGGCCTTCCTCTCCTACAATGAGCAGTTCTTC. This gives the protein CASSLEGAFLSYNEQFF.